There are many counts of the clone carrying this TCR beta chain. One entry per CDR3 protein, called by TCRdb with MiXCR from the 5' RACE reads. The sample lists 450,000 to 500,000 distinct CDR3 sequences, roughly an eighth occurring once. The sample comes from a study of identical twins. The CDR3 consists of 12 residues. V lost 1 base to trimming and J lost 10 bases, with 8 bases between them. The germline CDR1 and CDR2 sequences are SGHAT and FQNNGV. Healthy Caucasians made up all donors. These data are also associated with another study on yellow fever vaccine responses in identical twins.

Input material: CD4+ T cells sorted from blood. This clonotype was obtained from a woman aged 18-29 years in good health. This chain connects TRBV11-2 to TRBJ2-1; D is uncertain. The CDR3 reads CASSLGFAEQFF. The CDR3 coding sequence is TGTGCCAGCAGCTTAGGTTTTGCGGAGCAGTTCTTC.